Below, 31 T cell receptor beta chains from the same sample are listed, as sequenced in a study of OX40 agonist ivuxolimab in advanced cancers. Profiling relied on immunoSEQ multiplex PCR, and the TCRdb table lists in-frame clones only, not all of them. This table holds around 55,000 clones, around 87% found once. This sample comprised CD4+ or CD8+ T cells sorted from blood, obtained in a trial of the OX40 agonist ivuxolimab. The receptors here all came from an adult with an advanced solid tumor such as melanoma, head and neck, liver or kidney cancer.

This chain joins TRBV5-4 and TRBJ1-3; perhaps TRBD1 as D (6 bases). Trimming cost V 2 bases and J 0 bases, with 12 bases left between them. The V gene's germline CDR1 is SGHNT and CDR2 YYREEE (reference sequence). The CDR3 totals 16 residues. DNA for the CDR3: TGTGCCAGCAGCTTCAGGGGAAGGTACTCTGGAAACACCATATATTTT. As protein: CASSFRGRYSGNTIYF.

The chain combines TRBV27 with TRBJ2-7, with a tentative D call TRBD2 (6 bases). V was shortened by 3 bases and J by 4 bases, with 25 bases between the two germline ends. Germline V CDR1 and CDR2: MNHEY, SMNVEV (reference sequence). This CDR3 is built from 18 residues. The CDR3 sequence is CASSFLAVGGRIGYEQYF. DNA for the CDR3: TGTGCCAGCAGTTTCTTAGCGGTGGGGGGACGGATTGGGTACGAGCAGTACTTC.

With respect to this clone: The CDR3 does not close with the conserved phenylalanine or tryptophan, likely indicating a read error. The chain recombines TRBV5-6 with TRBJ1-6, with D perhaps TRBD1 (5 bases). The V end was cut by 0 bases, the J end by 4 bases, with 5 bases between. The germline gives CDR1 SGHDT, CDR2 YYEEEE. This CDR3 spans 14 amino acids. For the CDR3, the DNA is TGTGCCAGCAGCTTGGGACAGTATAATTCACCCCTCCACCTT. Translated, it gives CASSLGQYNSPLHL.

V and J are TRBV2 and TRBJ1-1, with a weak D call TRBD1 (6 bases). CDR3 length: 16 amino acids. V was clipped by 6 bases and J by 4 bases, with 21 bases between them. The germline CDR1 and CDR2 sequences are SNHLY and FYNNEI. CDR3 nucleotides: TGTGCCAGCAGCCCCATGGGTACGGGGGGCCTCACTGAAGCTTTCTTT. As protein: CASSPMGTGGLTEAFF.

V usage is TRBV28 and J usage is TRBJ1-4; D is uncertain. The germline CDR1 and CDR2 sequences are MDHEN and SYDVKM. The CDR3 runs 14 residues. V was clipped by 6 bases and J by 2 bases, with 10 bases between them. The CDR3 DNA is TGTGCCAGCAGGAAGGTTTTTACTAATGAAAAACTGTTTTTT. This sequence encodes CASRKVFTNEKLFF.

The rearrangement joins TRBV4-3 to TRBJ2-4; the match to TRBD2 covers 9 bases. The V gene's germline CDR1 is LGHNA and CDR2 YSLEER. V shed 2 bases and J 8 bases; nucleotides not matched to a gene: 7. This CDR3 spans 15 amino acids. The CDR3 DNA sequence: TGCGCCAGCAGCCAACTGGGACTAGCAGTAGACATTCAGTACTTC. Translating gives CASSQLGLAVDIQYF.

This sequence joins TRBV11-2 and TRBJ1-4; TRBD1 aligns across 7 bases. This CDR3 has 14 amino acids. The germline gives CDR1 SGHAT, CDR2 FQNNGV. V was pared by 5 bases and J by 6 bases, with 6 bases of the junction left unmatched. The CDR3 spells CASSQTGVYEKLFF. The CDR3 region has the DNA TGTGCCAGCAGCCAAACAGGGGTTTATGAAAAACTGTTTTTT.

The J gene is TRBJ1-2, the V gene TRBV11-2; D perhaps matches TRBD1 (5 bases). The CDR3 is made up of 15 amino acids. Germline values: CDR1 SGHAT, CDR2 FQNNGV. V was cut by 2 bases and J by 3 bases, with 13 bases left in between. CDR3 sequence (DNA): TGTGCCAGCAGCTTATGGGAGGGAGGGGACTATGGCTACACCTTC. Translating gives CASSLWEGGDYGYTF.

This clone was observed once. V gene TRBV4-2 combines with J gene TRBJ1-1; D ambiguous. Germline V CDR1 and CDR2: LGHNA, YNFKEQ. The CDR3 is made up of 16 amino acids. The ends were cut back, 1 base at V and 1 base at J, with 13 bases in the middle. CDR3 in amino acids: CASSQVVNLANTEAFF. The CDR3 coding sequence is TGTGCCAGCAGCCAAGTGGTTAATCTCGCGAACACTGAAGCTTTCTTT.

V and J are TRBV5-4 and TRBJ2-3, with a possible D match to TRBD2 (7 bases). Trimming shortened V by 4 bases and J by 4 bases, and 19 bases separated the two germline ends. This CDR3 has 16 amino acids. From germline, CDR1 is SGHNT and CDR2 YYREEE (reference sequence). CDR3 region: CASSGLGGGAADTQYF. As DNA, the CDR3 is TGTGCCAGCAGCGGTTTAGGAGGGGGGGCTGCAGATACGCAGTATTTT.

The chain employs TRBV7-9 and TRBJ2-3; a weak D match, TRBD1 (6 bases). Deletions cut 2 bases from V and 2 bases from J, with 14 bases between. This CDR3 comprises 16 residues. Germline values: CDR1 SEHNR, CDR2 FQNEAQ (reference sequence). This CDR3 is CASSLKFDRFTDTQYF. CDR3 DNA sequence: TGTGCCAGCAGCTTAAAGTTTGACAGGTTCACAGATACGCAGTATTTT.

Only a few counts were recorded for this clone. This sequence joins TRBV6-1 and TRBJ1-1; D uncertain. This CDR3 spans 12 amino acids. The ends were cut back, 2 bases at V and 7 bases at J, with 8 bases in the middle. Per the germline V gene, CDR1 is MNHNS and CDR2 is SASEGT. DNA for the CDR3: TGTGCCAGCAGTGAACCGGGCTATGAAGCTTTCTTT. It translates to CASSEPGYEAFF.

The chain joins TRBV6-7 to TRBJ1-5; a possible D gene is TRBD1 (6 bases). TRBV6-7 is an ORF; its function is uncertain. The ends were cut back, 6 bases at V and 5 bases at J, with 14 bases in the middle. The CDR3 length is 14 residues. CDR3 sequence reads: CASRNTGKDQPQHF. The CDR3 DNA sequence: TGTGCCAGCAGGAACACAGGGAAGGATCAGCCCCAGCATTTT.

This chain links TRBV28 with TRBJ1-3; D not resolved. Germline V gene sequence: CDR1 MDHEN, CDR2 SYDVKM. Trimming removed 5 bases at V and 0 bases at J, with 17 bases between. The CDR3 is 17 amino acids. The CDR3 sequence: CASSPTSGALSGNTIYF. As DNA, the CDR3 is TGTGCCAGCAGTCCCACATCGGGTGCCCTCTCTGGAAACACCATATATTTT.

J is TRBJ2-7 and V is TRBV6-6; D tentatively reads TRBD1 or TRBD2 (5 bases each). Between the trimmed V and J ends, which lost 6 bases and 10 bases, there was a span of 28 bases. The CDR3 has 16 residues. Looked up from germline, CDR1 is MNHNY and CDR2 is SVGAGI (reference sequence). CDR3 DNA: TGTGCCAGCAGCTCCCCAGATACAGACCGGGACCCCGGTCAGTACTTC. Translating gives CASSSPDTDRDPGQYF.

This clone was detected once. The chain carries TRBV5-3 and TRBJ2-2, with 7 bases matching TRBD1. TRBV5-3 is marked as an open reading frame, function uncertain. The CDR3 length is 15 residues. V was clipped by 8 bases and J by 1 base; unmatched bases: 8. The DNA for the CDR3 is TGTGCCAGCAGCATGGGACAGATGAACACCGGGGAGCTGTTTTTT. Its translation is CASSMGQMNTGELFF.

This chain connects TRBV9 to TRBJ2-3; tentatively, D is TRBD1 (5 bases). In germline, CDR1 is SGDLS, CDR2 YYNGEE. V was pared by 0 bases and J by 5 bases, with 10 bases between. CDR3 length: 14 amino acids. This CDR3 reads CASSVEAGLDTQYF. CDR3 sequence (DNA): TGTGCCAGCAGCGTAGAGGCAGGGCTAGATACGCAGTATTTT.

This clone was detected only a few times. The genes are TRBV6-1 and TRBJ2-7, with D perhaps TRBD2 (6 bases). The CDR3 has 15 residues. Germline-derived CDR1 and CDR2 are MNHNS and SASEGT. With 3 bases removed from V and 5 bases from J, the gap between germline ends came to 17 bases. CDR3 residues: CASSDLSGLWDEQYF. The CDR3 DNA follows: TGTGCCAGCAGTGACCTTAGCGGACTGTGGGACGAGCAGTACTTC.

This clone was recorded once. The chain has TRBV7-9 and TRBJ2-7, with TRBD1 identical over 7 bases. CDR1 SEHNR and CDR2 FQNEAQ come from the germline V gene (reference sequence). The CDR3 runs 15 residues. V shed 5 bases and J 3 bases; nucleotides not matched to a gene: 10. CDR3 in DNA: TGTGCCAGCAGCCCAGGACAGGTTGGGGGCTACGAGCAGTACTTC. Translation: CASSPGQVGGYEQYF.

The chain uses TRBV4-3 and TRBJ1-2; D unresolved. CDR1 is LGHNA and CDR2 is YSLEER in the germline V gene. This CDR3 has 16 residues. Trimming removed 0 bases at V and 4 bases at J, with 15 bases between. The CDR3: CASSQDSTPGGYGYTF. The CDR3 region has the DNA TGCGCCAGCAGCCAAGATTCAACGCCGGGAGGCTATGGCTACACCTTC.

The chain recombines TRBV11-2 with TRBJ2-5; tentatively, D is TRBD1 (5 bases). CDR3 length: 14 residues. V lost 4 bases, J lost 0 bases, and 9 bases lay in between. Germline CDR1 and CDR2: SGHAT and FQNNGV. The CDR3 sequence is CASSYMTDQETQYF. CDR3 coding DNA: TGTGCCAGCAGCTACATGACAGACCAAGAGACCCAGTACTTC. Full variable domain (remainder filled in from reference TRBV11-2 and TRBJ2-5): EAGVAQSPRYKIIEKRQSVAFWCNPISGHATLYWYQQILGQGPKLLIQFQNNGVVDDSQLPKDRFSAERLKGVDSTLKIQPAKLEDSAVYLCASSYMTDQETQYFGPGTRLLVL.

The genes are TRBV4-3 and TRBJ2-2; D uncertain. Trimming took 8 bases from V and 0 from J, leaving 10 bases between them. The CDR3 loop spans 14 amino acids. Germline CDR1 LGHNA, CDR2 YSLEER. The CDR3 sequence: CASQATPNTGELFF. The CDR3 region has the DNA TGCGCCAGCCAAGCGACACCGAACACCGGGGAGCTGTTTTTT.

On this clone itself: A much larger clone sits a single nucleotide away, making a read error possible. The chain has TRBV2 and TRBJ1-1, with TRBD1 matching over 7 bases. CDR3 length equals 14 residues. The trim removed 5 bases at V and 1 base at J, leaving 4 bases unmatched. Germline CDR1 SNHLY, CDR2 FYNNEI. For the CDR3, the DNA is TGTGCCAGCAGTACCGGGACAGAGAACACTGAAGCTTTCTTT. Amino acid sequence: CASSTGTENTEAFF. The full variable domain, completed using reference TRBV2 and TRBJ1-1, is EPEVTQTPSHQVTQMGQEVILRCVPISNHLYFYWYRQILGQKVEFLVSFYNNEISEKSEIFDDQFSVERPDGSNFTLKIRSTKLEDSAMYFCASSTGTENTEAFFGQGTRLTVV.

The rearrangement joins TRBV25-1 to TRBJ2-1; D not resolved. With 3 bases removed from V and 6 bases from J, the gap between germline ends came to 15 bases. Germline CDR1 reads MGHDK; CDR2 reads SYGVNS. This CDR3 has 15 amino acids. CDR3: CASSDVTLYGNEQFF. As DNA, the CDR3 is TGTGCCAGCAGTGACGTCACCTTATACGGCAATGAGCAGTTCTTC.

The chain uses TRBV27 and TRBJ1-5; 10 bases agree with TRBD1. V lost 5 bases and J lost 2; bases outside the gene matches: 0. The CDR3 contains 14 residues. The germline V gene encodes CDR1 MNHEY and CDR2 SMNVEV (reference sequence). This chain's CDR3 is CASSGTGGNQPQHF. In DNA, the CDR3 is TGTGCCAGCAGTGGGACAGGGGGCAATCAGCCCCAGCATTTT.

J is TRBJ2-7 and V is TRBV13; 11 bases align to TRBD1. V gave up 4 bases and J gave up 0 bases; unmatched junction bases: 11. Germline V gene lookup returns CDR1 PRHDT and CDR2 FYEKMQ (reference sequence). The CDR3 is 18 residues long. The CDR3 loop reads CASSSRLLGTGGSYEQYF. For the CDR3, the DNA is TGTGCCAGCAGCTCTCGGCTTCTGGGGACAGGGGGCTCCTACGAGCAGTACTTC. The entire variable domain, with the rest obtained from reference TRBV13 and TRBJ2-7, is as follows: AAGVIQSPRHLIKEKRETATLKCYPIPRHDTVYWYQQGPGQDPQFLISFYEKMQSDKGSIPDRFSAQQFSDYHSELNMSSLELGDSALYFCASSSRLLGTGGSYEQYFGPGTRLTVT.

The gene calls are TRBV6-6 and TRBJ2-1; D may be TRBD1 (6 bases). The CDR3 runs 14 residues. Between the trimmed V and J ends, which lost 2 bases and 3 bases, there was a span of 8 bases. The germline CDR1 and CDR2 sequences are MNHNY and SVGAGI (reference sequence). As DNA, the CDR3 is TGTGCCAGCAGTTACACACAGGGCTACAATGAGCAGTTCTTC. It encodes CASSYTQGYNEQFF.

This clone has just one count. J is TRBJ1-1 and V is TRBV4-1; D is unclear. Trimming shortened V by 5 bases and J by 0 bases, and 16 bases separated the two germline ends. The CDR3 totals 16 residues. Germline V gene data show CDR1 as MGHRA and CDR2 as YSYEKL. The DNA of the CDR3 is TGCGCCAGCAGCGCATTACTCCCTACCATGAACACTGAAGCTTTCTTT. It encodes CASSALLPTMNTEAFF.

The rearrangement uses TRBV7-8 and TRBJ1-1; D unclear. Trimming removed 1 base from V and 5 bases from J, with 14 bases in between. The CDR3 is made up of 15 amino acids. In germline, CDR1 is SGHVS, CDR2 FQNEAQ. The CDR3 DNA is TGTGCCAGCAGCTTAGTTTCGCGGGGTGGAACTGAAGCTTTCTTT. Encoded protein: CASSLVSRGGTEAFF.

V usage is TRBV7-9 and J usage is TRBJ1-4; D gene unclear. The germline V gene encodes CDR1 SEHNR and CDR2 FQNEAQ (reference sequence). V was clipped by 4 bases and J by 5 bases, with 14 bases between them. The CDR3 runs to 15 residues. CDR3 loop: CASSSGVLGNEKLFF. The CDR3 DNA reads TGTGCCAGCAGCTCCGGGGTGTTGGGAAATGAAAAACTGTTTTTT.

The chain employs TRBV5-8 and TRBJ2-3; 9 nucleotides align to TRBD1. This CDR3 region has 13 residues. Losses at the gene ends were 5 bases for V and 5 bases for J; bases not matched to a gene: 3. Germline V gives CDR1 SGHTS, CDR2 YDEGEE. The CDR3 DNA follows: TGTGCCAGCAGGGGACAGGGAGAAGATACGCAGTATTTT. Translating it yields CASRGQGEDTQYF.